A single sample gave rise to the 13 T cell receptor beta chains below, sequenced in a study of cytotoxic CD8 clonotypes in ibrutinib-treated CLL. Only in-frame clones appear in the TCRdb table, and some are missing; sequencing was by immunoSEQ multiplex PCR. The sample has about 140,000 clones; over 75% are singletons. The sequenced sample was PBMCs, obtained after 36 months of ibrutinib treatment. These receptors were collected from a human donor with chronic lymphocytic leukemia.

The chain carries TRBV5-1 and TRBJ2-7, with 9 bases aligning to TRBD2. V trimming: 4 bases; J trimming: 2 bases; junction bases outside the gene matches: 19. This CDR3 is built from 19 residues. Germline V gene data show CDR1 as SGHRS and CDR2 as YFSETQ. The CDR3 region is CASSPLHLAGATPAYEQYF. The CDR3 nucleotides are TGCGCCAGCAGCCCCCTCCACTTAGCGGGGGCCACCCCAGCCTACGAGCAGTACTTC.

The V and J genes are TRBV25-1 and TRBJ2-7; TRBD1 agrees at 7 bases. The CDR3 covers 13 residues. The germline V gene has CDR1 MGHDK and CDR2 SYGVNS. Trimming removed 4 bases from V and 2 bases from J; junction bases left unmatched: 2. The CDR3 DNA follows: TGTGCCAGCAGTGGTACAGGGGCCTACGAGCAGTACTTC. Its translation is CASSGTGAYEQYF.

This clone came up a few times. The chain joins TRBV5-4 to TRBJ1-2; D call uncertain. The V gene's germline CDR1 is SGHNT and CDR2 YYREEE (reference sequence). The CDR3 runs 13 residues. Trimming took off 2 bases at V and 6 bases at J, with 11 bases between the two ends. The CDR3 here is CASSLMGSDGYTF. The CDR3 nucleotides are TGTGCCAGCAGCTTAATGGGTTCAGATGGCTACACCTTC. The full variable domain, with the rest looked up from reference TRBV5-4 and TRBJ1-2, is ETGVTQSPTHLIKTRGQQVTLRCSSQSGHNTVSWYQQALGQGPQFIFQYYREEENGRGNFPPRFSGLQFPNYSSELNVNALELDDSALYLCASSLMGSDGYTFGSGTRLTVV.

The chain combines TRBV5-1 with TRBJ1-1; 8 bases map to TRBD1. The germline CDR1 and CDR2 sequences are SGHRS and YFSETQ. The CDR3 sequence is 15 residues long. With V trimmed by 4 bases and J by 7 bases, 12 bases remained unmatched. Here the CDR3 reads CASSRDDRGEGEAFF. CDR3 DNA: TGCGCCAGCAGCCGGGATGACAGGGGCGAGGGTGAAGCTTTCTTT.

The chain carries TRBV27 and TRBJ1-5, with TRBD1 matching over 8 bases. Trimming at V came to 6 bases and at J to 5 bases, leaving 6 bases not matched to a gene. Germline V gene data show CDR1 as MNHEY and CDR2 as SMNVEV (reference sequence). The CDR3 has 14 amino acids. The CDR3 protein is CASRYTGGHQPQHF. As DNA, the CDR3 is TGTGCCAGCAGATACACAGGGGGGCATCAGCCCCAGCATTTT.

The rearrangement joins TRBV25-1 to TRBJ2-1, with D perhaps given as TRBD1 or TRBD2 (5 bases each). CDR3 size: 13 residues. Trimming removed 4 bases at V and 10 bases at J, with 14 bases between. CDR1 and CDR2 (germline): MGHDK, SYGVNS. In DNA, the CDR3 is TGTGCCAGCAGTGTAAGATCCGGGACCGAGCAGTTCTTC. It codes for CASSVRSGTEQFF.

Only one count was recorded for this clone. The rearrangement joins TRBV7-3 to TRBJ2-5, with TRBD1 as a possible D gene (5 bases). Trimming cost V 4 bases and J 4 bases, with 10 bases left between them. This CDR3 is 13 amino acids long. Per germline, CDR1 SGHTA and CDR2 FQGTGA. CDR3 sequence reads: CASSSQGGETQYF. CDR3 coding DNA: TGTGCCAGCAGCTCGCAGGGTGGAGAGACCCAGTACTTC. Full variable domain (rest looked up from reference TRBV7-3 and TRBJ2-5): GAGVSQTPSNKVTEKGKYVELRCDPISGHTALYWYRQSLGQGPEFLIYFQGTGAADDSGLPNDRFFAVRPEGSVSTLKIQRTERGDSAVYLCASSSQGGETQYFGPGTRLLVL.

The rearrangement links TRBV10-3 to TRBJ2-5; tentatively, D is TRBD1 (6 bases). This CDR3 is 15 amino acids long. Germline CDR1 and CDR2: ENHRY and SYGVKD. V was trimmed by 3 bases and J by 4 bases, leaving 15 bases between them. CDR3 loop: CAISDPGHPGETQYF. DNA of the CDR3: TGTGCCATCAGTGACCCGGGACACCCTGGAGAGACCCAGTACTTC.

Here the CDR3 DNA reads TGTGCCAGCAGTGACCCCCGGCACTTGCCGCATGAGCAGTTCTTC. Amino acids: CASSDPRHLPHEQFF. V usage is TRBV6-4 and J usage is TRBJ2-1; D is unresolved. Trimming took off 2 bases at V and 8 bases at J, with 16 bases between the two ends. CDR1 is MRHNA, CDR2 SNTAGT, per germline. CDR3 length: 15 residues.

This chain links TRBV7-2 with TRBJ1-4, with a weak D call TRBD1 (6 bases). The CDR3 covers 12 residues. Deletions cut 5 bases from V and 17 bases from J, with 18 bases between. Germline lookup yields CDR1 SGHTA and CDR2 FQGNSA. The CDR3 DNA sequence: TGTGCCAGCAGCAGTCTGACAGGTCGCCTTTTTTTT. Amino acid sequence: CASSSLTGRLFF.

This chain connects TRBV7-9 to TRBJ2-7; TRBD1 agrees at 7 bases. The length of the CDR3 is 14 residues. Germline CDR1 is SEHNR and CDR2 is FQNEAQ (reference sequence). The V and J ends lost 3 bases and 0 bases, in that order; junction bases with no gene match: 2. The CDR3 sequence is CASSLGQNSYEQYF. Written as DNA, the CDR3 is TGTGCCAGCAGCTTGGGACAGAACTCCTACGAGCAGTACTTC.

The genes are TRBV9 and TRBJ2-3; 7 bases agree with TRBD2. J lost 4 bases, V lost 4 bases, and 6 bases had no gene match. The CDR3 has 14 amino acids. Looked up from germline, CDR1 is SGDLS and CDR2 is YYNGEE. The CDR3 DNA reads as TGTGCCAGCAGCTTAGGGACTACCTCAGATACGCAGTATTTT. This encodes CASSLGTTSDTQYF.

The chain couples TRBV18 to TRBJ2-7; TRBD1 matches at 8 bases. The ends lost 3 bases at V and 3 bases at J; junction bases unmatched: 10. Germline V CDR1 and CDR2: KGHSH, LQKENI. The CDR3 contains 16 residues. The CDR3: CASSPSFGQGSYEQYF. CDR3 in DNA: TGTGCCAGCTCACCTTCCTTCGGACAGGGCAGCTACGAGCAGTACTTC.